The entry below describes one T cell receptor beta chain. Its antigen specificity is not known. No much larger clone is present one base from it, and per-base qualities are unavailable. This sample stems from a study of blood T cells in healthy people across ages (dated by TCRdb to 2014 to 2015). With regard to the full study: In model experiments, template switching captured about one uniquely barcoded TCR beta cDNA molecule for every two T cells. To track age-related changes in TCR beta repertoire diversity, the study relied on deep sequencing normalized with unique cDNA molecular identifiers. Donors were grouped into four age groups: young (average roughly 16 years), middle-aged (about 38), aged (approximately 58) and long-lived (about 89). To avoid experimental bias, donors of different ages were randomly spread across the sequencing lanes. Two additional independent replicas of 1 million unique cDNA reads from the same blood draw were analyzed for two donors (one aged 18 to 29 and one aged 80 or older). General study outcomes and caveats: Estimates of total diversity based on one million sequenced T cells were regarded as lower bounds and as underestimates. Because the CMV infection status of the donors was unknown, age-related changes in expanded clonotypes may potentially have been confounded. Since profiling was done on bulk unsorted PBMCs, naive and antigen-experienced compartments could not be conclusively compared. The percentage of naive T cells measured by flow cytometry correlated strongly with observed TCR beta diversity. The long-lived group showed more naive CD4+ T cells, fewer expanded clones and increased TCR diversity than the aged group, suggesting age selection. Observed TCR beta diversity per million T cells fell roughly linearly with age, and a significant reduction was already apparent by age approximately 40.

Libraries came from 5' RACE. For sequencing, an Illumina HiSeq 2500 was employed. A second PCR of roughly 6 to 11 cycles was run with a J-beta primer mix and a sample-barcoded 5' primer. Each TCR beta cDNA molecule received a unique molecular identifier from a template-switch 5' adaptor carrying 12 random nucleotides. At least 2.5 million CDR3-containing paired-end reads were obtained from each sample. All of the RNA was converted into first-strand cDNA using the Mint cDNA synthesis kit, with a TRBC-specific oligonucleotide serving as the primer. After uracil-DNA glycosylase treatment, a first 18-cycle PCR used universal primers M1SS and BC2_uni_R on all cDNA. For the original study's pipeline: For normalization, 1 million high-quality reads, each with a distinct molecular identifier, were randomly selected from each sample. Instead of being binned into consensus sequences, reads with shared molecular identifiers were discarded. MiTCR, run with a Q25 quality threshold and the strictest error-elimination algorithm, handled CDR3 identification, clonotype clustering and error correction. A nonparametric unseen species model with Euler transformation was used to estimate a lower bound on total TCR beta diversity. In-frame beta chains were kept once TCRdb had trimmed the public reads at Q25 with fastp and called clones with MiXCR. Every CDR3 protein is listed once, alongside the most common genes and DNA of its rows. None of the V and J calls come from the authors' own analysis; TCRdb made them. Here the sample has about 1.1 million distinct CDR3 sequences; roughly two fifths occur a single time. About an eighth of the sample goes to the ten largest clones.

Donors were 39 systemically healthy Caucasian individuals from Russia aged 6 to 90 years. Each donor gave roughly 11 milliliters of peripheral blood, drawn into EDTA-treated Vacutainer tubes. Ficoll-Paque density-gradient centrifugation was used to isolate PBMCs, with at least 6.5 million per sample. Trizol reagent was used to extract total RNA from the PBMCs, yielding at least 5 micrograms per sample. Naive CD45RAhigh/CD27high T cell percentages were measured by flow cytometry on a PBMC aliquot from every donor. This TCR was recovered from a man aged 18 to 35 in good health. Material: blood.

This receptor has the CDR3 CASSLTSRERGTYNEQFF. The sequenced DNA: TGCGCCAGCAGCTTGACAAGCCGGGAGAGGGGAACCTACAATGAGCAGTTCTTC. The rearrangement combines TRBV5-1 with TRBJ2-1; matching of 6 bases hints at TRBD2 as the D gene. V and J lose 1 base and 2 bases, and a span of 19 bases separates them. The CDR3 runs 18 residues from the cysteine to the phenylalanine. The CDR3 DNA has 54 bases and is translated from base 1. Reading the germline V gene gives CDR1 SGHRS and CDR2 YFSETQ. When the CDR3 is completed using the reference TRBV5-1 and TRBJ2-1 genes on either side, the full variable domain is KAGVTQTPRYLIKTRGQQVTLSCSPISGHRSVSWYQQTPGQGLQFLFEYFSETQRNKGNFPGRFSGRQFSNSRSEMNVSTLELGDSALYLCASSLTSRERGTYNEQFFGPGTRLTVL.